The 27 T cell receptor beta chains reported below all come from one sample, sequenced in a study of T cell repertoires in cytomegalovirus infection. Via MiXCR, TCRdb re-called the reads, giving one row per CDR3 protein. The data hold approximately 500,000 distinct CDR3 sequences, with approximately 17% observed a single time. The sample taken for sequencing was CD8+ T cells from PBMCs. These receptors all stem from a human donor in good health (CMV status not recorded). Some clones in this sample may be carry-over from other donors' samples.

The chain uses TRBV10-3 and TRBJ1-1; D is undetermined. The germline V and J ends were trimmed by 7 bases and 1 base, with 10 bases remaining between them. The germline CDR1 and CDR2 sequences are ENHRY and SYGVKD. The CDR3 contains 13 residues. CDR3 nucleotide sequence: TGTGCCATCATGGAGACACAGAACACTGAAGCTTTCTTT. Translated: CAIMETQNTEAFF.

The chain couples TRBV2 to TRBJ2-7; unclear D gene. Germline CDR1 reads SNHLY; CDR2 reads FYNNEI. V lost 7 bases and J 5 bases, leaving 12 bases between the germline ends. The CDR3 is made up of 12 amino acids. CDR3 sequence reads: CASKERVDEQYF. CDR3 in DNA: TGTGCCAGCAAGGAGCGCGTTGACGAGCAGTACTTC.

This clonotype was observed many times. The chain joins TRBV7-2 to TRBJ2-1; 10 bases are shared with TRBD2. J gave up 7 bases and V 4 bases, and 7 bases lay outside the gene matches. Germline V CDR1 and CDR2: SGHTA, FQGNSA. The CDR3 loop spans 15 amino acids. CDR3 protein: CASSSPGLALNEQFF. The CDR3 bases are TGTGCCAGCAGCTCTCCGGGACTAGCGTTGAATGAGCAGTTCTTC.

There are many counts of this clonotype. The genes are TRBV27 and TRBJ1-1, with D tentatively TRBD1 (5 bases). Per the germline V gene, CDR1 is MNHEY and CDR2 is SMNVEV (reference sequence). The length of the CDR3 is 17 residues. Trimming took off 5 bases at V and 1 base at J, with 20 bases between the two ends. The chain's CDR3 is CASSPEGWGEKNTEAFF. The DNA for the CDR3 is TGTGCCAGCAGTCCAGAGGGGTGGGGGGAAAAGAACACTGAAGCTTTCTTT.

This clonotype has ten or more counts. The chain carries TRBV11-2 and TRBJ1-1; TRBD1 might be the D (5 bases). CDR3 length: 15 amino acids. The V end was cut by 1 base, the J end by 5 bases, with 14 bases between. Germline values: CDR1 SGHAT, CDR2 FQNNGV. The CDR3 DNA reads as TGTGCCAGCAGCTTAGCTGCAGGGTCCCGAACTGAAGCTTTCTTT. Translation gives CASSLAAGSRTEAFF.

This clonotype was observed a handful of times. The rearrangement joins TRBV5-5 to TRBJ1-1, with D unresolved. The CDR3 has 14 amino acids. V shed 0 bases and J shed 7 bases, with 13 bases lying between them. The germline CDR1 and CDR2 sequences are SGHKS and YYEKEE (reference sequence). The CDR3 reads CASSLARPPGEAFF. In DNA form, the CDR3 reads TGTGCCAGCAGCTTGGCGCGACCACCTGGTGAAGCTTTCTTT.

In this sample, this clonotype turned up many times. The CDR3 here is CASSISPGLATIHPPYEQYF. The CDR3 region has the DNA TGTGCCAGCAGCATCTCCCCGGGACTAGCGACGATCCATCCCCCCTACGAGCAGTACTTC. The gene calls are TRBV7-8 and TRBJ2-7; 10 bases fit TRBD2. The CDR3 has 20 residues. The junction had 21 bases not matched to a gene; V was cut back by 5 bases and J by 2 bases. The germline V gene has CDR1 SGHVS and CDR2 FQNEAQ. Full variable domain (missing parts from reference TRBV7-8 and TRBJ2-7): GAGVSQSPRYKVAKRGQDVALRCDPISGHVSLFWYQQALGQGPEFLTYFQNEAQLDKSGLPSDRFFAERPEGSVSTLKIQRTQQEDSAVYLCASSISPGLATIHPPYEQYFGPGTRLTVT.

With respect to this clonotype: Because the CDR3 is missing its conserved closing phenylalanine or tryptophan, this is likely a read error. V and J are TRBV7-2 and TRBJ2-7; D ambiguous. In germline, CDR1 is SGHTA, CDR2 FQGNSA. Trimming stripped 3 bases from V and 0 bases from J, with 12 bases between. The CDR3 length is 15 residues. CDR3 loop: CASSFLGQSSYEQYL. In nucleotides, the CDR3 is TGTGCCAGCAGCTTCCTCGGGCAGAGCTCCTACGAGCAGTACTTA.

This clonotype was observed at least ten times. The J gene is TRBJ2-7, the V gene TRBV4-1, with D maybe TRBD1 (5 bases). Germline CDR1 MGHRA, CDR2 YSYEKL. V was cut by 0 bases and J by 0 bases, with 6 bases left in between. The CDR3 spans 14 residues. CDR3 coding DNA: TGCGCCAGCAGCCAAGAAGGGGTCTCCTACGAGCAGTACTTC. Its protein is CASSQEGVSYEQYF.

This clonotype was counted many times. The chain employs TRBV7-9 and TRBJ1-2; D is ambiguous. CDR1 is SEHNR, CDR2 FQNEAQ, per germline (reference sequence). The CDR3 length is 16 residues. Trimming took off 3 bases at V and 0 bases at J, with 14 bases between the two ends. The CDR3 loop is CASSFEGKAANYGYTF. DNA for the CDR3: TGTGCCAGCAGCTTCGAGGGCAAGGCAGCTAACTATGGCTACACCTTC.

This clonotype showed up many times. The chain couples TRBV11-2 to TRBJ2-7, with 15 bases matching TRBD2. Trimming at V came to 5 bases and at J to 0 bases, leaving 14 bases not matched to a gene. Per germline, CDR1 SGHAT and CDR2 FQNNGV. The CDR3 runs 20 residues. CDR3: CASSGPVGLAGGPSSYEQYF. As DNA, the CDR3 is TGTGCCAGCAGCGGCCCGGTAGGACTAGCGGGGGGGCCTTCCTCCTACGAGCAGTACTTC.

This clonotype has ten or more counts. The chain is built from TRBV12-3 or TRBV12-4 and TRBJ2-1, with no clear D. This CDR3 region has 15 residues. Between the trimmed V and J ends, which lost 1 base and 4 bases, there was a span of 11 bases. Written as DNA, the CDR3 is TGTGCCAGCAGTTTAGTCCCGCAGCTTTACAATGAGCAGTTCTTC. Protein: CASSLVPQLYNEQFF.

This clonotype was seen a few times. The genes are TRBV9 and TRBJ2-7; D gene ambiguous. The germline gives CDR1 SGDLS, CDR2 YYNGEE. The ends were cut back, 0 bases at V and 0 bases at J, with 10 bases in the middle. The CDR3 consists of 15 residues. The CDR3 is CASSVGTPSSYEQYF. CDR3 sequence (DNA): TGTGCCAGCAGCGTAGGCACTCCAAGCTCCTACGAGCAGTACTTC.

V gene TRBV27 combines with J gene TRBJ1-2; D unclear. The germline V gene encodes CDR1 MNHEY and CDR2 SMNVEV (reference sequence). This CDR3 spans 17 amino acids. V lost 10 bases, J lost 2 bases, and 26 bases lay in between. The CDR3 spells CATWGGGVTPTNYGYTF. The CDR3 DNA sequence: TGTGCCACATGGGGAGGTGGGGTAACCCCGACGAACTATGGCTACACCTTC.

The table lists this clonotype with many counts. The V and J genes are TRBV7-9 and TRBJ2-7; possibly TRBD1 for D (6 bases). From germline, CDR1 is SEHNR and CDR2 FQNEAQ (reference sequence). Between the trimmed V and J ends, which lost 5 bases and 3 bases, there was a span of 11 bases. CDR3 length: 13 residues. This CDR3 is CASSHTGNYEQYF. The CDR3 DNA reads as TGTGCCAGCAGCCATACAGGGAACTACGAGCAGTACTTC.

This clonotype was observed a few times. The chain links TRBV5-6 to TRBJ2-7; a weak D match, TRBD2 (6 bases). The CDR3 covers 14 residues. The germline V and J ends were trimmed by 4 bases and 0 bases, with 11 bases remaining between them. CDR1 and CDR2 from the germline V gene are SGHDT and YYEEEE. CDR3 nucleotides: TGTGCCAGCAGCGCCGAGCGGGCCTCCTACGAGCAGTACTTC. It specifies CASSAERASYEQYF.

The chain couples TRBV19 to TRBJ2-7; weak D call: TRBD1 (6 bases). The V gene's germline CDR1 is LNHDA and CDR2 SQIVND (reference sequence). The CDR3 consists of 16 residues. The ends were cut back, 4 bases at V and 3 bases at J, with 19 bases in the middle. The CDR3 is CASSSKQGPTLYEQYF. CDR3 nucleotides: TGTGCCAGTAGTAGCAAACAGGGTCCCACCCTCTACGAGCAGTACTTC.

This clonotype has a handful of counts. The chain recombines TRBV14 with TRBJ2-7; either TRBD1 or TRBD2 may fit D (5 bases each). CDR3 length equals 17 residues. The ends were cut back, 4 bases at V and 3 bases at J, with 22 bases in the middle. CDR1 is SGHDN and CDR2 is FVKESK in the germline V gene. CDR3 sequence reads: CASSLGIGTELRYEQYF. CDR3 DNA sequence: TGTGCCAGCAGCCTCGGAATCGGGACGGAGCTTCGCTACGAGCAGTACTTC.

The chain has TRBV4-1 and TRBJ2-3; TRBD2 might be the D (7 bases). CDR3 size: 16 residues. Trimming pared 0 bases from V and 3 bases from J, leaving 13 bases between. The germline CDR1 and CDR2 sequences are MGHRA and YSYEKL. CDR3 loop: CASSQERAGATDTQYF. The CDR3 DNA is TGCGCCAGCAGCCAAGAGAGGGCGGGGGCTACAGATACGCAGTATTTT.

This clonotype was counted a few times. This chain links TRBV19 with TRBJ2-7; 10 positions agree with TRBD1. Germline trimming cut 3 bases from V and 0 bases from J; bases unmatched to any gene: 14. Germline V gene lookup returns CDR1 LNHDA and CDR2 SQIVND (reference sequence). CDR3 length: 19 amino acids. The CDR3 sequence: CASSINRKVGQGSSYEQYF. The CDR3 coding sequence is TGTGCCAGTAGTATTAATCGTAAGGTGGGACAGGGGAGCTCCTACGAGCAGTACTTC.

This clonotype has at least ten counts. The chain combines TRBV5-6 with TRBJ2-1; 7 nucleotides line up with TRBD2. The V gene end was trimmed by 0 bases and the J gene end by 7 bases; junction bases not matched to a gene: 7. Germline lookup yields CDR1 SGHDT and CDR2 YYEEEE. This CDR3 comprises 15 residues. In DNA, the CDR3 is TGTGCCAGCAGCTTGGATGCGGGAGTTCTGAATGAGCAGTTCTTC. Residues: CASSLDAGVLNEQFF.

V gene TRBV9 combines with J gene TRBJ2-2; D is unresolved. The CDR3 totals 11 residues. The germline V gene has CDR1 SGDLS and CDR2 YYNGEE. Trimming removed 7 bases from V and 4 bases from J, with 5 bases in between. CDR3 sequence: CASQSTGELFF. The CDR3 DNA follows: TGTGCCAGCCAAAGCACCGGGGAGCTGTTTTTT. Full variable domain (rest looked up from reference TRBV9 and TRBJ2-2): DSGVTQTPKHLITATGQRVTLRCSPRSGDLSVYWYQQSLDQGLQFLIQYYNGEERAKGNILERFSAQQFPDLHSELNLSSLELGDSALYFCASQSTGELFFGEGSRLTVL.

This clonotype was counted ten times or more. V and J are TRBV7-9 and TRBJ2-7; D is ambiguous. The CDR3 consists of 12 residues. Trimming cost V 5 bases and J 7 bases, with 12 bases left between them. In germline, CDR1 is SEHNR, CDR2 FQNEAQ (reference sequence). The CDR3 protein is CASSTDLIEQYF. In DNA form, the CDR3 reads TGTGCCAGCAGCACTGACCTTATTGAGCAGTACTTC.

The table lists this clonotype with a few counts. V and J are TRBV28 and TRBJ2-3; the D call may be TRBD1 or TRBD2 (5 bases each). The germline CDR1 and CDR2 sequences are MDHEN and SYDVKM. Trimming removed 6 bases from V and 0 bases from J, with 19 bases in between. This CDR3 is 17 amino acids long. The CDR3, as DNA: TGTGCCAGCAGACCCCTCATCGGGGCAGGGAGCACAGATACGCAGTATTTT. Translation gives CASRPLIGAGSTDTQYF.

In this sample, this clonotype turned up a few times. The DNA for the CDR3 is TGTGCCAGCATACTCCTAGACGAGCAGTACTTC. Translated, it gives CASILLDEQYF. This sequence joins TRBV2 and TRBJ2-7; D is unresolved. Germline V lookup: CDR1 SNHLY, CDR2 FYNNEI. The V gene lost 7 bases and the J gene lost 5 bases, with 9 bases spanning the gap. This CDR3 contains 11 residues.

The rearrangement uses TRBV5-1 and TRBJ2-4, with D perhaps TRBD2 (5 bases). This CDR3 contains 11 residues. The ends were cut back, 2 bases at V and 9 bases at J, with 6 bases in the middle. Germline CDR1 and CDR2: SGHRS and YFSETQ. CDR3 amino acids: CASSFGGIQYF. The CDR3 DNA reads as TGCGCCAGCAGCTTCGGAGGCATTCAGTACTTC.

V is TRBV20-1 and J is TRBJ2-1; tentatively, D is TRBD2 (7 bases). V lost 3 bases, J lost 0 bases, and 15 bases lay in between. Looked up from germline, CDR1 is DFQATT and CDR2 is SNEGSKA (reference sequence). The CDR3 sequence is 16 residues long. As DNA, the CDR3 is TGCAGTGCTAGTTGGGGGGGGCATGTCTCCTACAATGAGCAGTTCTTC. It encodes CSASWGGHVSYNEQFF.